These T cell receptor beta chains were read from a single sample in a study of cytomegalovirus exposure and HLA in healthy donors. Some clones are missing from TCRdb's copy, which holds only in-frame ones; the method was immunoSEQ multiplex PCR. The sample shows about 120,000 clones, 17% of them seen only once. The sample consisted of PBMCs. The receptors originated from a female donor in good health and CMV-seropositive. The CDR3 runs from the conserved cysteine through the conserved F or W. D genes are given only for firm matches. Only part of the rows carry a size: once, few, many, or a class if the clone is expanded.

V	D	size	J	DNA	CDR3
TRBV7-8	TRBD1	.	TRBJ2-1	TGTGCCAGCAGGCTTAGGATAGCAGCTCGGACAGGGGGGGTCTCCGGGCAGTTCTTC	CASRLRIAARTGGVSGQFF
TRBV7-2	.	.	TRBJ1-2	TGTGCCAGCAGCTTGACCGGCCCCGAGGGAGGTGGCTACACCTTC	CASSLTGPEGGGYTF
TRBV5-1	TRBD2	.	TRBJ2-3	TGCGCCAGCAGAAAACCCGCGACTAGCGGGGGCACAGATACGCAGTATTTT	CASRKPATSGGTDTQYF
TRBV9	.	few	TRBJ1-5	TGTGCCAGCAGCCCGCGGGAGGGGGTGGGTCAGCCCCAGCATTTT	CASSPREGVGQPQHF
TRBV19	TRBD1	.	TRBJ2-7	TGTGCCAGTAGTATGGGCGAGACAGGGGGGGGCTACGAGCAGTACTTC	CASSMGETGGGYEQYF
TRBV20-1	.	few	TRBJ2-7	TGCAGTGCTAGAGGGTCAGACGAGCAGTACTTC	CSARGSDEQYF
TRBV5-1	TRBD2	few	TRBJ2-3	TGCGCCAGCAGAGGACTAGCGGTGAGCACAGATACGCAGTATTTT	CASRGLAVSTDTQYF
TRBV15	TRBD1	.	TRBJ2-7	TGTGCCACCAGCGTTGGACAGGGGGAAGCAGCCTACGAGCAGTACTTC	CATSVGQGEAAYEQYF
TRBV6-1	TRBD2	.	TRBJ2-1	TGTGCCAGCAGAGCGGGGACTAGCGGGGGTGAGCAGTTCTTC	CASRAGTSGGEQFF
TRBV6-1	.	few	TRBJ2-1	TGTGCCAGCAGTACCCAGGGGAATGAGCAGTTCTTC	CASSTQGNEQFF
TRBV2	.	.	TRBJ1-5	TGTGCCAGCAGTGACACCCAACGGGGTCAGCCCCAGCATTTT	CASSDTQRGQPQHF
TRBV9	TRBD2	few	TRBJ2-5	TGTGCCAGCAGCGCGGGTAGCTACGGGACTAGCGTAGAGACCCAGTACTTC	CASSAGSYGTSVETQYF
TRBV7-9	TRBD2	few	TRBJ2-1	TGTGCCAGCAGCTTAGAACTAGCGGGAGTTCCCTACAATGAGCAGTTCTTC	CASSLELAGVPYNEQFF
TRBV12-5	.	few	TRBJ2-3	TGTGCTAGTGGTTTACCCCGTCGAGGGCTAGCGCAGTCTACAGATACGCAGTATTTT	CASGLPRRGLAQSTDTQYF
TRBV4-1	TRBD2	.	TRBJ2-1	TGCGCCAGCAGCCATCGACTAGCGGGGGCTCGTAATGAGCAGTTCTTC	CASSHRLAGARNEQFF
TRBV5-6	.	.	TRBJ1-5	TGTGCCAGCAGCCGCGGGGGGGGTCAGCCCCAGCATTTT	CASSRGGGQPQHF
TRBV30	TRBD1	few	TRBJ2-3	TGTGCCTGGACGGGGACAGGGCTGGGGCCAGATACGCAGTATTTT	CAWTGTGLGPDTQYF
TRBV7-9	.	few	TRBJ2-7	TGTGCCAGCAGCTTCGGGAGCTCCTACGAGCAGTACTTC	CASSFGSSYEQYF
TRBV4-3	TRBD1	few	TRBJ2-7	TGCGCCAGCAGCCAAGTGGCCGGGACAGGGGGCTACGAGCAGTACTTC	CASSQVAGTGGYEQYF
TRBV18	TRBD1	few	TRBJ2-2	TGTGCCAGCTCACCTTTACAGGGGCGCACCGGGGAGCTGTTTTTT	CASSPLQGRTGELFF
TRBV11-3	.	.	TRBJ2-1	TGTGCCAGCAGCGACCGGGACTACAATGAGCAGTTCTTC	CASSDRDYNEQFF
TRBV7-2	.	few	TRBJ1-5	TGTGCCAGCAGCACGAGGGGCAATCAGCCCCAGCATTTT	CASSTRGNQPQHF
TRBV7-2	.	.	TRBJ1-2	TGTGCCAGCAGCCCTACCCCGCCCATCTATGGCTACACCTTC	CASSPTPPIYGYTF
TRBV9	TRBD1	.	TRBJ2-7	TGTGCCAGCAGCGTAGGAGGGACAGGCCTCTACGAGCAGTACTTC	CASSVGGTGLYEQYF
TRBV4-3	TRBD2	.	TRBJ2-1	TGCGCCAGCAGCCCGCTAGCGGGAGGGCCTAACAATGAGCAGTTCTTC	CASSPLAGGPNNEQFF
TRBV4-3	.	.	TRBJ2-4	TGCGCCAGCAGCCAAGTGAGGGATCTGGACATTCAGTACTTC	CASSQVRDLDIQYF
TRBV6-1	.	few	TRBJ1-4	TGTGCCAGCAGTCTGACAGGATATGATGAAAAACTGTTTTTT	CASSLTGYDEKLFF
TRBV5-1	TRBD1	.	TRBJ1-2	TGCGCCAGCAGCTTGCTGGGACAGGCTAACTATGGCTACACCTTC	CASSLLGQANYGYTF
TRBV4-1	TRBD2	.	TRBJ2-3	TGCGCCAGCAGCCATCGCAACACCGGGACTAGCGGGAGGTGGACAGATACGCAGTATTTT	CASSHRNTGTSGRWTDTQYF
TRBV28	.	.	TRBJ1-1	TGTGCCAGCAGAGAAACAGGGTTCAACACTGAAGCTTTCTTT	CASRETGFNTEAFF
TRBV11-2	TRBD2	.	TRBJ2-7	TGTGCCAGCAGCTTAGATAGCGGGAGGGCCTACGAGCAGTACTTC	CASSLDSGRAYEQYF
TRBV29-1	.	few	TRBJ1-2	TGCAGCGTTCGGACATCTCCTACTAACTATGGCTACACCTTC	CSVRTSPTNYGYTF
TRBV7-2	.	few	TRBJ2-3	TGTGCCAGCAGCTCCTATTCTGATACGCAGTATTTT	CASSSYSDTQYF
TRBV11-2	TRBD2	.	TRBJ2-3	TGTGCCAGCAGCTTAGAGACTAGCGGAGATAATACAGATACGCAGTATTTT	CASSLETSGDNTDTQYF
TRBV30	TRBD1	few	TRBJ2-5	TGTGCCTGGGTGGGACAGGGTCCCGGGGAGACCCAGTACTTC	CAWVGQGPGETQYF
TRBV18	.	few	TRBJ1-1	TGTGCCAGCTCCCCATGGGGGGGGAACACTGAAGCTTTCTTT	CASSPWGGNTEAFF
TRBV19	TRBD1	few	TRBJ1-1	TGTGCCAGTAGTCTCCGGGACAGGGGTTTGAACACTGAAGCTTTCTTT	CASSLRDRGLNTEAFF
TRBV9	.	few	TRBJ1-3	TGTGCCAGCAGCGTTTGGGCCCAATCTGGAAACACCATATATTTT	CASSVWAQSGNTIYF
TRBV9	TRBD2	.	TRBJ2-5	TGTGCCAGCAGCGTAGGACTAGCGGGAGCTAGAGAGACCCAGTACTTC	CASSVGLAGARETQYF
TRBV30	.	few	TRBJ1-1	TGTGCCTGGAGTGTACAGACAGGCATGAACACTGAAGCTTTCTTT	CAWSVQTGMNTEAFF
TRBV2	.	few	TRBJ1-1	TGTGCCAGCAGCGATACAGGGATCACTGAAGCTTTCTTT	CASSDTGITEAFF
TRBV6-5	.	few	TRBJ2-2	TGTGCCAGCAGTTACGCCGAGGCCGGCACCGGGGAGCTGTTTTTT	CASSYAEAGTGELFF
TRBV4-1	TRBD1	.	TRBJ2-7	TGCGCCAGCAGCCCCGCGACAGGGGTGCTAAATTCCTACGAGCAGTACTTC	CASSPATGVLNSYEQYF
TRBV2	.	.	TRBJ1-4	TGTGCCAGCAGTGAAGAAGGGAGGGGTGGTGAAAAACTGTTTTTT	CASSEEGRGGEKLFF
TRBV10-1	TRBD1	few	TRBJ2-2	TGCGCCAGCAGCTCCACAGGGGAAACCGGGGAGCTGTTTTTT	CASSSTGETGELFF
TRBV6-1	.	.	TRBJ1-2	TGTGCCAGCAGGGGGGCGGACAGCTCCAACTATGGCTACACCTTC	CASRGADSSNYGYTF
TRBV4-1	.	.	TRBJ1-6	TGCGCCAGCAGCCCCACTTGGGGGGGACAACTTAATTCACCCCTCCACTTT	CASSPTWGGQLNSPLHF
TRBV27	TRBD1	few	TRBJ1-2	TGTGCCAGCATTCTCGGGACAGCTTCCTATGGCTACACCTTC	CASILGTASYGYTF
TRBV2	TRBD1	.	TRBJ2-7	TGTGCCAGCAGTCTGACAGGGAACAACGAGCAGTACTTC	CASSLTGNNEQYF
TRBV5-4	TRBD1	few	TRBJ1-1	TGTGCCAGCAGCTTAGACAGGGACACTGAAGCTTTCTTT	CASSLDRDTEAFF
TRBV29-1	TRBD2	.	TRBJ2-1	TGCAGCGTATTAAAAGCGGGAGGGCAGGATGAGCAGTTCTTC	CSVLKAGGQDEQFF
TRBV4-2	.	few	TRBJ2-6	TGTGCCAGCAGCTTGGCCCGGGGTCCGGGGGCCAACGTCCTGACTTTC	CASSLARGPGANVLTF
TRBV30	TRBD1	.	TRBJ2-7	TGTGCCTGGAGTGATATAAGGGGGCTAAACTACGAGCAGTACTTC	CAWSDIRGLNYEQYF
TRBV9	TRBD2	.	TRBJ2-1	TGTGCCAGCAGCGGCCCTCTGGGACTAGCGGGAGCTGACCACAATGAGCAGTTCTTC	CASSGPLGLAGADHNEQFF